This passage covers 13 T cell receptor beta chains from one sample sequenced in a study of shared clonotypes between healthy human individuals. Libraries were prepared by immunoSEQ multiplex PCR; TCRdb keeps only in-frame clonotypes and omits some of them. The table has millions of clones, 95% seen once. Sequencing was performed on naive CD4+ T cells sorted from blood. As for subset: CD45RA+ positively selected. The origin of the receptors is a man in his late teens or twenties in good health.

The chain has TRBV10-3 and TRBJ2-2, with unresolved D. The germline V gene has CDR1 ENHRY and CDR2 SYGVKD. The length of the CDR3 is 12 residues. The ends were cut back, 4 bases at V and 6 bases at J, with 6 bases in the middle. CDR3 DNA sequence: TGTGCCATCAGTGTGGGGTCCGGGGAGCTGTTTTTT. It encodes CAISVGSGELFF.

Of note for this clone: Other nucleotide sequences from this sample produce the same CDR3. The chain is built from TRBV5-1 and TRBJ2-2; 8 bases line up with TRBD1. The CDR3 runs 15 residues. Trimming cost V 3 bases and J 4 bases; bases outside gene matches: 5. Germline lookup yields CDR1 SGHRS and CDR2 YFSETQ. Written as DNA, the CDR3 is TGCGCCAGCAGCTGGGGGCAGGGGGCCACCGGGGAGCTGTTTTTT. This sequence encodes CASSWGQGATGELFF.

This chain joins TRBV7-3 and TRBJ1-6; tentatively, D is TRBD1 (6 bases). V shed 3 bases and J shed 0 bases, with 9 bases lying between them. Germline V gives CDR1 SGHTA, CDR2 FQGTGA. The CDR3 totals 16 residues. The CDR3 bases are TGTGCCAGCAGCTTGGCAGGGGCCTCCTATAATTCACCCCTCCACTTT. Translating it yields CASSLAGASYNSPLHF.

In nucleotides, the CDR3 is TGTGCCAGCAGCTTCTATTCCCAAGAGACCCAGTACTTC. Residues: CASSFYSQETQYF. V and J are TRBV7-9 and TRBJ2-5; unclear D gene. The CDR3 covers 13 residues. Germline V gives CDR1 SEHNR, CDR2 FQNEAQ (reference sequence). V dropped 3 bases and J dropped 1 base, with 6 bases sitting between them.

This clone appeared a few times. The CDR3 here is CATRQGVYGYTF. CDR3 bases: TGTGCCACCCGTCAGGGGGTCTATGGCTACACCTTC. This chain connects TRBV27 to TRBJ1-2; 7 bases are a match to TRBD1. V shed 10 bases and J 4 bases; nucleotides not matched to a gene: 6. The CDR3 is 12 residues long. CDR1 and CDR2 from the germline V gene are MNHEY and SMNVEV (reference sequence).

The J gene is TRBJ1-1, the V gene TRBV5-1, with D uncertain. Looked up from germline, CDR1 is SGHRS and CDR2 is YFSETQ. Trimming cost V 0 bases and J 1 base, with 10 bases left between them. The CDR3 consists of 15 residues. The CDR3 reads CASSLEGFGNTEAFF. The CDR3 DNA sequence: TGCGCCAGCAGCTTGGAGGGTTTCGGGAACACTGAAGCTTTCTTT.

The rearrangement uses TRBV9 and TRBJ1-2; D perhaps matches TRBD1 (5 bases). The germline gives CDR1 SGDLS, CDR2 YYNGEE. The CDR3 extends over 15 amino acids. Trimming left V 1 base short and J 4 bases short, with 14 bases between. CDR3 amino acids: CASSVFQGIGYGYTF. The DNA of the CDR3 is TGTGCCAGCAGCGTATTTCAGGGCATAGGCTATGGCTACACCTTC.

The chain has TRBV10-1 and TRBJ1-1; D is ambiguous. The V end was cut by 4 bases, the J end by 4 bases, with 13 bases between. Germline CDR1 reads WNHNN; CDR2 reads SYGVQD (reference sequence). This CDR3 has 14 residues. This CDR3 reads CASSVGERGTEAFF. CDR3 coding DNA: TGCGCCAGCAGTGTAGGAGAACGGGGCACTGAAGCTTTCTTT.

The chain uses TRBV5-1 and TRBJ1-1; D is uncertain. In germline, CDR1 is SGHRS, CDR2 YFSETQ. V lost 5 bases and J 0 bases, leaving 8 bases between the germline ends. This CDR3 contains 13 residues. The CDR3 loop is CASSPIMNTEAFF. Written as DNA, the CDR3 is TGCGCCAGCAGTCCTATTATGAACACTGAAGCTTTCTTT.

V is TRBV10-3 and J is TRBJ1-2; TRBD1 is a possible D gene (6 bases). The CDR3 loop spans 12 amino acids. V was clipped by 4 bases and J by 5 bases, with 8 bases between them. Per germline, CDR1 ENHRY and CDR2 SYGVKD. The CDR3: CAISADRYGYTF. The CDR3 bases are TGTGCCATCAGTGCCGACAGGTATGGCTACACCTTC.

The J gene is TRBJ2-7, the V gene TRBV5-1; 9 bases line up with TRBD2. The CDR3 has 16 residues. CDR1 and CDR2 (germline): SGHRS, YFSETQ. Losses at the gene ends were 0 bases for V and 2 bases for J; bases not matched to a gene: 6. The CDR3 DNA follows: TGCGCCAGCAGCTTGGAAGCGGGAGGCCGAACCTACGAGCAGTACTTC. Translation gives CASSLEAGGRTYEQYF.

This clone was counted once. The sample carries other DNA sequences with the same CDR3. V and J are TRBV7-9 and TRBJ2-3, with 10 positions matching TRBD2. Per the germline V gene, CDR1 is SEHNR and CDR2 is FQNEAQ (reference sequence). Trimming at V came to 3 bases and at J to 1 base, leaving 1 base not matched to a gene. The CDR3 is 15 amino acids. CDR3: CASSFLAGGTDTQYF. For the CDR3, the DNA is TGTGCCAGCAGCTTCCTAGCGGGAGGCACAGATACGCAGTATTTT.

V is TRBV29-1 and J is TRBJ1-2; 12 bases match TRBD1. Germline trimming cut 6 bases from V and 8 bases from J; bases unmatched to any gene: 7. The germline gives CDR1 SQVTM, CDR2 ANQGSEA. The CDR3 runs 13 residues. The CDR3, as DNA: TGCAGCGTGGAGGGACAGGGGGCGCACGGCTACACCTTC. The encoded protein is CSVEGQGAHGYTF.